The 21 T cell receptor beta chains below come from one sample, sequenced in a study of cytomegalovirus exposure and HLA in healthy donors. Vbeta (60) and Jbeta (13) primers were used in the PCR. Repertoires were generated with immunoSEQ multiplex PCR, while TCRdb's copy carries only in-frame clones and drops some. The sample records about 110,000 clones, around four fifths being singletons. Sequencing was performed on PBMCs. These receptors all stem from a woman in her forties or fifties in good health and CMV-seropositive.

V and J are TRBV5-6 and TRBJ1-1, with 7 bases matching TRBD1. V shed 1 base and J 9 bases; nucleotides not matched to a gene: 18. Germline-derived CDR1 and CDR2 are SGHDT and YYEEEE. There are 17 residues in the CDR3. CDR3 sequence: CASSLKFTGVANDKAFF. CDR3 bases: TGTGCCAGCAGCTTGAAGTTCACAGGGGTAGCAAACGACAAAGCTTTCTTT.

As for this clone: The junction does not match germline at one end; this may be a read error. The chain uses TRBV6-5 and TRBJ2-6; D may be TRBD1 (6 bases). Germline CDR1 is MNHEY and CDR2 is SVGAGI. The CDR3 sequence is 16 residues long. The CDR3 region is CASSYGGRSGANGLTF. The CDR3 nucleotides are TGTGCCAGCAGTTACGGGGGCAGGTCTGGGGCCAACGGCCTGACTTTC.

The rearrangement uses TRBV29-1 and TRBJ2-1; TRBD1 matches at 9 bases. CDR3 length: 14 residues. Germline assignment: CDR1 SQVTM and CDR2 ANQGSEA. V trimming: 6 bases; J trimming: 6 bases; junction bases outside the gene matches: 9. The CDR3 here is CSVGTGKAGNEQFF. The CDR3 DNA follows: TGCAGCGTCGGGACAGGGAAAGCGGGCAATGAGCAGTTCTTC.

This sequence joins TRBV19 and TRBJ1-2, with 10 bases aligning to TRBD1. Germline lookup yields CDR1 LNHDA and CDR2 SQIVND (reference sequence). The CDR3 extends over 16 amino acids. Trimming cost V 5 bases and J 2 bases; bases outside gene matches: 8. The CDR3, as DNA: TGTGCCAGTAGTCCCTCCGGGACAGGGGCGAACTATGGCTACACCTTC. Translation gives CASSPSGTGANYGYTF. Combining the CDR3 with reference TRBV19 and TRBJ1-2 gives the whole variable domain DGGITQSPKYLFRKEGQNVTLSCEQNLNHDAMYWYRQDPGQGLRLIYYSQIVNDFQKGDIAEGYSVSREKKESFPLTVTSAQKNPTAFYLCASSPSGTGANYGYTFGSGTRLTVV.

CDR3 bases: TGTGCCAGCCTAGGACTAGCGGGGCCCCTAGCCAAAAACATTCAGTACTTC. Protein: CASLGLAGPLAKNIQYF. The rearrangement links TRBV27 to TRBJ2-4, with 12 bases identical to TRBD2. CDR1 and CDR2 from the germline V gene are MNHEY and SMNVEV (reference sequence). This CDR3 region has 17 residues. Unmatched junction bases numbered 8, after V lost 8 bases and J lost 0 bases.

This chain connects TRBV9 to TRBJ2-3, with 10 nucleotides matching TRBD2. Per germline, CDR1 SGDLS and CDR2 YYNGEE. This CDR3 has 17 residues. Trimming cost V 3 bases and J 5 bases; bases outside gene matches: 12. The CDR3 protein is CASSAIELAGGEDTQYF. The DNA of the CDR3 is TGTGCCAGCAGCGCGATAGAATTAGCGGGAGGTGAAGATACGCAGTATTTT.

This chain links TRBV7-2 with TRBJ1-5; 8 bases agree with TRBD1. This CDR3 region has 15 residues. Germline CDR1 reads SGHTA; CDR2 reads FQGNSA. V lost 5 bases to trimming and J lost 2 bases; unmatched junction nucleotides: 5. The CDR3 loop reads CASSAGGAGNQPQHF. The CDR3 coding sequence is TGTGCCAGCAGCGCAGGGGGCGCGGGCAATCAGCCCCAGCATTTT.

CDR3: CASSRAGYEQYF. The CDR3 DNA is TGTGCCAGCAGCCGAGCTGGCTACGAGCAGTACTTC. This chain links TRBV9 with TRBJ2-7, with D hard to call. Germline loops: CDR1 SGDLS, CDR2 YYNGEE. This CDR3 contains 12 residues. V was pared by 4 bases and J by 3 bases, with 8 bases between.

Note on this clone: At one end, the junction sequence differs from germline, possibly due to a read error. The rearrangement uses TRBV7-9 and TRBJ1-2; D is perhaps TRBD1 (6 bases). The CDR3 is 13 amino acids. The germline V gene encodes CDR1 SEHNR and CDR2 FQNEAQ (reference sequence). In nucleotides, the CDR3 is TGTTCCAGCAGCTTAAACAGGGCCACCGGCTACACCTTC. This translates into CSSSLNRATGYTF.

The chain carries TRBV6-5 and TRBJ2-7, with no clear D. The germline gives CDR1 MNHEY, CDR2 SVGAGI. Between the trimmed V and J ends, which lost 6 bases and 2 bases, there was a span of 11 bases. The CDR3 contains 13 residues. CDR3 loop: CASSVRGPYEQYF. CDR3 DNA sequence: TGTGCCAGCAGCGTTCGTGGCCCCTACGAGCAGTACTTC.

This clone was observed once. J is TRBJ2-2 and V is TRBV5-6, with D possibly matching TRBD1 (5 bases). Trimming took 2 bases from V and 6 from J, leaving 17 bases between them. The CDR3 contains 16 residues. Germline loops: CDR1 SGHDT, CDR2 YYEEEE. The CDR3 here is CASSFRAGGASGELFF. Written as DNA, the CDR3 is TGTGCCAGCAGCTTTAGGGCAGGTGGGGCCTCCGGGGAGCTGTTTTTT.

In its sample, this clone was seen once. The chain combines TRBV5-1 with TRBJ2-5; 7 bases map to TRBD2. CDR1 is SGHRS, CDR2 YFSETQ, per germline. This CDR3 region has 14 residues. V shed 4 bases and J 0 bases; nucleotides not matched to a gene: 3. The CDR3 coding sequence is TGCGCCAGCAGCCTAGCGGACCACCAAGAGACCCAGTACTTC. Its translation is CASSLADHQETQYF.

This chain links TRBV4-3 with TRBJ2-2; D possibly corresponds to TRBD2 (5 bases). V shed 5 bases and J shed 7 bases, with 20 bases lying between them. Germline lookup yields CDR1 LGHNA and CDR2 YSLEER. The length of the CDR3 is 16 residues. CDR3 residues: CASSRNSPGSNGELFF. The CDR3 nucleotides read TGCGCCAGCAGCAGGAATAGCCCGGGGTCAAACGGGGAGCTGTTTTTT.

The chain employs TRBV9 and TRBJ2-2, with TRBD2 identical over 10 bases. CDR3 length: 15 residues. Germline trimming cut 4 bases from V and 5 bases from J; bases unmatched to any gene: 5. The germline CDR1 and CDR2 sequences are SGDLS and YYNGEE. In DNA form, the CDR3 reads TGTGCCAGCAGCACCGCTAGCGGGAGAACCGGGGAGCTGTTTTTT. Protein sequence: CASSTASGRTGELFF.

The J gene is TRBJ2-7, the V gene TRBV27; TRBD2 matches at 9 bases. The CDR3 extends over 13 amino acids. J gave up 4 bases and V 11 bases, and 9 bases lay outside the gene matches. The germline CDR1 and CDR2 sequences are MNHEY and SMNVEV (reference sequence). DNA for the CDR3: TGTGCCTCCCGACCTAGCGGGGCTTACGAGCAGTACTTC. The encoded protein is CASRPSGAYEQYF.

The V call is TRBV4-2, the J call TRBJ1-4; maybe TRBD1 (6 bases). The length of the CDR3 is 16 residues. Trimming left V 0 bases short and J 7 bases short, with 15 bases between. Germline values: CDR1 LGHNA, CDR2 YNFKEQ. The CDR3 sequence: CASSQDERTVPEKLFF. CDR3 sequence (DNA): TGTGCCAGCAGCCAAGATGAACGGACAGTACCTGAAAAACTGTTTTTT.

The chain has TRBV6-4 and TRBJ2-3; D not certain. Germline V gene lookup returns CDR1 MRHNA and CDR2 SNTAGT. V lost 11 bases and J 2 bases, leaving 8 bases between the germline ends. The CDR3 totals 11 residues. The CDR3 region has the DNA TGTGCCGCCCTAATCACAGATACGCAGTATTTT. Translating gives CAALITDTQYF.

This chain uses TRBV2 with TRBJ1-2; 7 nucleotides agree with TRBD1. Trimming cost V 11 bases and J 3 bases; bases outside gene matches: 9. The CDR3 sequence is 13 residues long. Germline assignment: CDR1 SNHLY and CDR2 FYNNEI. Written as DNA, the CDR3 is TGTGCCGGCCGGGACAGCGAGGACTATGGCTACACCTTC. It translates to CAGRDSEDYGYTF.

The chain uses TRBV4-3 and TRBJ2-1, with TRBD2 identical over 11 bases. The CDR3 runs to 17 residues. Germline trimming cut 1 base from V and 4 bases from J; bases unmatched to any gene: 6. Per the germline V gene, CDR1 is LGHNA and CDR2 is YSLEER. CDR3 sequence reads: CASSQVLAGGPYNEQFF. CDR3 sequence (DNA): TGCGCCAGCAGCCAAGTCCTAGCGGGAGGACCGTACAATGAGCAGTTCTTC.

V is TRBV9 and J is TRBJ2-3; the D is unclear. The V gene lost 0 bases and the J gene lost 2 bases, with 4 bases spanning the gap. The CDR3 is made up of 13 amino acids. Germline V gives CDR1 SGDLS, CDR2 YYNGEE. CDR3 in DNA: TGTGCCAGCAGCGTAGCTTCCACAGATACGCAGTATTTT. This gives the protein CASSVASTDTQYF.

The J gene is TRBJ2-6, the V gene TRBV7-3, with a tentative D call TRBD2 (5 bases). The CDR3 totals 16 residues. Trimming pared 4 bases from V and 3 bases from J, leaving 13 bases between. Germline CDR1 and CDR2: SGHTA and FQGTGA. CDR3 amino acids: CASSYDPGSGANVLTF. Written as DNA, the CDR3 is TGTGCCAGCAGCTATGACCCGGGGAGTGGGGCCAACGTCCTGACTTTC.